This entry lists 32 T cell receptor beta chains sequenced from one sample in a study of T cell responses to AZD1222 COVID-19 vaccine. Measured with immunoSEQ multiplex PCR; TCRdb has only the in-frame clones, and not every one. The table lists about 130,000 clones, approximately 85% of them singletons. The source material was peripheral blood, sampled on day 0 of AZD1222 vaccination. The receptor set was obtained from an adult in good health.

The rearrangement uses TRBV5-1 and TRBJ2-3; 8 nucleotides match TRBD1. Looked up from germline, CDR1 is SGHRS and CDR2 is YFSETQ. The CDR3 sequence is 14 residues long. The trim removed 0 bases at V and 4 bases at J, leaving 1 base unmatched. The CDR3 DNA is TGCGCCAGCAGCTTGGGACAGGGGTCAGATACGCAGTATTTT. The encoded protein is CASSLGQGSDTQYF.

The chain carries TRBV28 and TRBJ2-7; 12 bases match TRBD2. CDR3 length equals 15 residues. V dropped 6 bases and J dropped 0; count of bases not matched to a gene: 3. Germline loops: CDR1 MDHEN, CDR2 SYDVKM. CDR3 protein: CASRKTSGGSYEQYF. The CDR3 region has the DNA TGTGCCAGCAGAAAGACTAGCGGGGGCTCCTACGAGCAGTACTTC.

This clone came up once. The V call is TRBV10-1, the J call TRBJ2-2, with 10 bases that match TRBD2. Looked up from germline, CDR1 is WNHNN and CDR2 is SYGVQD (reference sequence). The CDR3 covers 15 residues. With V trimmed by 5 bases and J by 5 bases, 5 bases remained unmatched. The CDR3 here is CASSSGGARTGELFF. The CDR3 bases are TGCGCCAGCAGTAGCGGGGGGGCTCGGACCGGGGAGCTGTTTTTT.

This clone was recorded only once. The chain uses TRBV7-2 and TRBJ2-1, with 8 nucleotides matching TRBD2. The germline V gene encodes CDR1 SGHTA and CDR2 FQGNSA. The CDR3 totals 16 residues. Unmatched junction bases numbered 4, after V lost 3 bases and J lost 0 bases. The chain's CDR3 is CASSFVGTSSYNEQFF. The CDR3 DNA follows: TGTGCCAGCAGCTTTGTCGGGACTAGCTCCTACAATGAGCAGTTCTTC.

The chain recombines TRBV7-6 with TRBJ1-5; D is unclear. The V gene lost 3 bases and the J gene lost 5 bases, with 8 bases spanning the gap. This CDR3 is built from 13 residues. Germline CDR1 and CDR2: SGHVS and FNYEAQ. The CDR3 DNA follows: TGTGCCAGCAGCTTGTTAATGGATCAGCCCCAGCATTTT. Translation gives CASSLLMDQPQHF.

The rearrangement links TRBV19 to TRBJ2-1; D unclear. CDR1 is LNHDA, CDR2 SQIVND, per germline (reference sequence). The germline V and J ends were trimmed by 5 bases and 5 bases, with 13 bases remaining between them. The CDR3 contains 14 residues. Written as DNA, the CDR3 is TGTGCCAGTAGTCTCTCCTGGGCGGACAATGAGCAGTTCTTC. Amino acids: CASSLSWADNEQFF.

The chain is built from TRBV6-2 or TRBV6-3 and TRBJ2-7; no reliable D call. Per germline, CDR1 MNHEY and CDR2 SVGEGT. V gave up 1 base and J gave up 0 bases, with 1 base separating them. The CDR3 sequence is 12 residues long. CDR3 DNA: TGTGCCAGCAGTTACTACTCCTACGAGCAGTACTTC. Amino acid sequence: CASSYYSYEQYF.

The V and J genes are TRBV19 and TRBJ1-2; perhaps TRBD1 as D (5 bases). Trimming shortened V by 6 bases and J by 3 bases, and 14 bases separated the two germline ends. CDR3 length: 14 amino acids. Germline V gives CDR1 LNHDA, CDR2 SQIVND (reference sequence). This CDR3 reads CASSFVGGDYGYTF. As DNA, the CDR3 is TGTGCCAGTAGCTTCGTGGGGGGGGACTATGGCTACACCTTC.

This rearrangement joins TRBV28 to TRBJ2-7, with 10 bases fitting TRBD2. Trimming cost V 2 bases and J 3 bases; bases outside gene matches: 4. The CDR3 runs to 15 residues. Germline V gene lookup returns CDR1 MDHEN and CDR2 SYDVKM. The CDR3 DNA sequence: TGTGCCAGCAGTTTAAGTAGCGGGGGGTTCTACGAGCAGTACTTC. Its protein is CASSLSSGGFYEQYF.

The rearrangement uses TRBV3-1 (or the pseudogene TRBV3-2) and TRBJ2-7, with D unresolved. Trimming took 2 bases from V and 3 from J, leaving 5 bases between them. Germline lookup yields CDR1 LGHDT and CDR2 YNNKEL (reference sequence). The CDR3 consists of 12 residues. The CDR3 DNA follows: TGTGCCAGCAGCCAAAACCTCTACGAGCAGTACTTC. Its translation is CASSQNLYEQYF.

The V and J genes are TRBV6-6 and TRBJ2-7; D might be TRBD1 (6 bases). Germline CDR1 is MNHNY and CDR2 is SVGAGI (reference sequence). CDR3 size: 15 residues. V lost 5 bases and J lost 2, with 16 bases in between. In nucleotides, the CDR3 is TGTGCCAGCAGTCTTACAGGGCAGTTAGCCTACGAGCAGTACTTC. Its protein is CASSLTGQLAYEQYF.

CDR3 nucleotide sequence: TGTGCCAGCTCACCACCGGGACAGGGTCCCTACGAGCAGTACTTC. Its translation is CASSPPGQGPYEQYF. V and J are TRBV18 and TRBJ2-7; 9 bases are a match to TRBD1. CDR1 KGHSH and CDR2 LQKENI come from the germline V gene. The J segment lost 2 bases and the V segment lost 0 bases, leaving 2 bases of the junction unmatched. CDR3 length: 15 residues. Full variable domain (remainder filled in from reference TRBV18 and TRBJ2-7): NAGVMQNPRHLVRRRGQEARLRCSPMKGHSHVYWYRQLPEEGLKFMVYLQKENIIDESGMPKERFSAEFPKEGPSILRIQQVVRGDSAAYFCASSPPGQGPYEQYFGPGTRLTVT.

V is TRBV6-5 and J is TRBJ2-7; 9 nucleotides line up with TRBD2. J lost 5 bases, V lost 11 bases, and 10 bases had no gene match. The CDR3 is made up of 13 amino acids. Germline CDR1 MNHEY, CDR2 SVGAGI. CDR3: CAGRRRLADEQYF. CDR3 in DNA: TGTGCCGGCCGGAGGCGACTAGCGGACGAGCAGTACTTC.

This clone was seen a handful of times. The genes are TRBV11-2 and TRBJ1-3; D is unresolved. The germline gives CDR1 SGHAT, CDR2 FQNNGV. This CDR3 is built from 15 residues. Trimming removed 0 bases from V and 7 bases from J, with 13 bases in between. The DNA for the CDR3 is TGTGCCAGCAGCTTAGATGAGGGAGGGTGGAACACCATATATTTT. It yields the protein CASSLDEGGWNTIYF.

The CDR3 DNA reads TGTGCCAGTAAGGCAACCGCGAACACCGGGGAGCTGTTTTTT. It yields the protein CASKATANTGELFF. This sequence joins TRBV19 and TRBJ2-2; D remains ambiguous. V lost 7 bases, J lost 0 bases, and 9 bases lay in between. This CDR3 is 14 amino acids long. Germline loops: CDR1 LNHDA, CDR2 SQIVND (reference sequence). Full variable domain (rest looked up from reference TRBV19 and TRBJ2-2): DGGITQSPKYLFRKEGQNVTLSCEQNLNHDAMYWYRQDPGQGLRLIYYSQIVNDFQKGDIAEGYSVSREKKESFPLTVTSAQKNPTAFYLCASKATANTGELFFGEGSRLTVL.

The chain is built from TRBV4-1 and TRBJ2-7; 9 bases match TRBD1. V lost 3 bases, J lost 3 bases, and 6 bases stayed unmatched. This CDR3 has 15 amino acids. Germline lookup yields CDR1 MGHRA and CDR2 YSYEKL. The CDR3 here is CASSHPGTGHYEQYF. DNA of the CDR3: TGCGCCAGCAGCCACCCCGGGACAGGGCACTACGAGCAGTACTTC.

This chain connects TRBV24-1 to TRBJ2-7; a possible D gene is TRBD1 (6 bases). The CDR3 has 16 amino acids. Germline V gene sequence: CDR1 KGHDR, CDR2 SFDVKD. V lost 4 bases to trimming and J lost 4 bases, with 19 bases between them. The chain's CDR3 is CATSEGRGEGGYEQYF. CDR3 DNA sequence: TGTGCCACCAGTGAAGGGAGAGGGGAAGGGGGTTACGAGCAGTACTTC.

This chain uses TRBV4-1 with TRBJ1-6; D call uncertain. V was cut by 0 bases and J by 0 bases, with 15 bases left in between. The CDR3 extends over 19 amino acids. Germline CDR1 MGHRA, CDR2 YSYEKL. In DNA, the CDR3 is TGCGCCAGCAGCCAAGATCGAGGAGAGCGACGCTCCTATAATTCACCCCTCCACTTT. Amino acid sequence: CASSQDRGERRSYNSPLHF.

J is TRBJ2-1 and V is TRBV5-1, with D possibly being TRBD2 (5 bases). The CDR3 is 15 residues long. Deletions cut 5 bases from V and 3 bases from J, with 15 bases between. CDR1 is SGHRS and CDR2 is YFSETQ in the germline V gene. CDR3 loop: CASRPQMAGYNEQFF. The CDR3 DNA sequence: TGCGCCAGCAGACCTCAGATGGCGGGCTACAATGAGCAGTTCTTC.

This chain joins TRBV19 and TRBJ2-7; D is unresolved. V lost 5 bases to trimming and J lost 2 bases, with 10 bases between them. Germline V lookup: CDR1 LNHDA, CDR2 SQIVND (reference sequence). The CDR3 is 13 residues long. The CDR3 loop is CASSVGWTYEQYF. CDR3 DNA: TGTGCCAGTAGTGTCGGATGGACCTACGAGCAGTACTTC.

This chain links TRBV6-4 with TRBJ2-3; 11 bases are shared with TRBD2. CDR3 length: 14 amino acids. J gave up 6 bases and V 1 base, and 0 bases lay outside the gene matches. Per the germline V gene, CDR1 is MRHNA and CDR2 is SNTAGT. In DNA form, the CDR3 reads TGTGCCAGCAGTGACTTAGCGGGAGGGGATACGCAGTATTTT. This gives the protein CASSDLAGGDTQYF.

The chain uses TRBV12-3 or TRBV12-4 and TRBJ2-1; D not certain. Trimming shortened V by 3 bases and J by 8 bases, and 5 bases separated the two germline ends. This CDR3 is 11 amino acids long. The CDR3 loop reads CASSFYYEQFF. CDR3 bases: TGTGCCAGCAGTTTCTATTATGAGCAGTTCTTC.

The chain carries TRBV2 and TRBJ2-2; 12 bases are shared with TRBD2. The CDR3 sequence is 17 residues long. Germline trimming cut 4 bases from V and 4 bases from J; bases unmatched to any gene: 7. Germline V gene lookup returns CDR1 SNHLY and CDR2 FYNNEI. The CDR3 bases are TGTGCCAGCAGTGCCAAACTAGCGGGAGGTTCCACCGGGGAGCTGTTTTTT. Translated, it gives CASSAKLAGGSTGELFF.

CDR3 in amino acids: CASSYSRDMGEQYF. The CDR3 region has the DNA TGTGCCAGCAGTTATTCGCGGGACATGGGGGAGCAGTACTTC. The chain employs TRBV6-5 and TRBJ2-7; D is perhaps TRBD1 or TRBD2 (6 bases each). The germline V gene encodes CDR1 MNHEY and CDR2 SVGAGI. The V end lost 3 bases, the J end lost 7 bases, and 16 bases lay between the germline ends. There are 14 residues in the CDR3.

V gene TRBV5-6 combines with J gene TRBJ1-1; possible D gene TRBD1, 5 bases. From germline, CDR1 is SGHDT and CDR2 YYEEEE. Trimming took 4 bases from V and 5 from J, leaving 18 bases between them. The CDR3 is made up of 15 amino acids. This CDR3 is CASSPGVFRGTEAFF. CDR3 in DNA: TGTGCCAGCAGCCCCGGGGTCTTTAGGGGAACTGAAGCTTTCTTT.

This sequence joins TRBV28 and TRBJ2-2; 10 positions match TRBD1. This CDR3 is 15 amino acids long. Germline V lookup: CDR1 MDHEN, CDR2 SYDVKM. With V trimmed by 3 bases and J by 5 bases, 3 bases remained unmatched. CDR3 sequence reads: CASSLGTGATGELFF. Written as DNA, the CDR3 is TGTGCCAGCAGTTTGGGGACAGGGGCGACCGGGGAGCTGTTTTTT.

The chain carries TRBV7-6 and TRBJ2-2; D might be TRBD1 or TRBD2, each matching 5 bases. CDR3 length equals 15 residues. Germline loops: CDR1 SGHVS, CDR2 FNYEAQ. V was trimmed by 3 bases and J by 0 bases, leaving 8 bases between them. CDR3 sequence reads: CASSLGVANTGELFF. The DNA for the CDR3 is TGTGCCAGCAGCTTGGGGGTAGCGAACACCGGGGAGCTGTTTTTT.

V usage is TRBV14 and J usage is TRBJ1-2; maybe TRBD1 (6 bases). The germline gives CDR1 SGHDN, CDR2 FVKESK. V was shortened by 3 bases and J by 8 bases, with 16 bases between the two germline ends. The CDR3 spans 14 residues. DNA for the CDR3: TGTGCCAGCAGCCACGACCAGGGGAATGGCGGCTACACCTTC. Protein sequence: CASSHDQGNGGYTF.

As regards this clone: A junction boundary mismatches the germline segment, possibly from a read error. V and J are TRBV27 and TRBJ1-5, with a possible D match to TRBD1 (5 bases). This CDR3 contains 14 residues. Looked up from germline, CDR1 is MNHEY and CDR2 is SMNVEV (reference sequence). The DNA of the CDR3 is TGTGCCAGCAGTATCCGGGACGGCAATCGGCCCCAGCATTTT. It is translated as CASSIRDGNRPQHF.

J is TRBJ1-2 and V is TRBV6-5, with D perhaps matching TRBD1 (5 bases). V was pared by 11 bases and J by 2 bases, with 12 bases between. The CDR3 sequence is 12 residues long. Germline CDR1 and CDR2: MNHEY and SVGAGI. The chain's CDR3 is CACIQGNYGYTF. The CDR3, as DNA: TGTGCCTGTATTCAGGGAAACTATGGCTACACCTTC.

The genes are TRBV19 and TRBJ2-6; D tentatively fits TRBD1 or TRBD2 (6 bases each). Germline assignment: CDR1 LNHDA and CDR2 SQIVND (reference sequence). The V end was cut by 3 bases, the J end by 0 bases, with 21 bases between. The CDR3 is made up of 20 amino acids. The DNA for the CDR3 is TGTGCCAGTAGTATGAAATTGGGGGGCCGAATTGCCTCTGGGGCCAACGTCCTGACTTTC. As protein: CASSMKLGGRIASGANVLTF.

V is TRBV7-8 and J is TRBJ2-1; D is unresolved. Germline CDR1 reads SGHVS; CDR2 reads FQNEAQ. The V end was cut by 1 base, the J end by 0 bases, with 13 bases between. This CDR3 has 17 amino acids. The CDR3 DNA sequence: TGTGCCAGCAGCTTAGTATGGCGGACGAGCTCCTACAATGAGCAGTTCTTC. Translation: CASSLVWRTSSYNEQFF.